One T cell receptor beta chain is described in this entry. Its antigen remains unknown. The sample originates from a study of cytomegalovirus exposure and HLA in healthy donors. CDR1 is SEHNR and CDR2 is FQNEAQ in the germline V gene (reference sequence). The CDR3 has 14 amino acids. The ends were cut back, 4 bases at V and 10 bases at J, with 17 bases in the middle. PCR involved 60 Vbeta and 13 Jbeta primers. The assay was immunoSEQ multiplex PCR, and TCRdb's table has in-frame clones only and misses some. The table lists 85,000 to 130,000 clones, over 60% of them singletons. Findings of the study overall: What a later analysis reportedly showed was that an Asian-associated ancestry cluster had fewer N-insertions than the roughly 670-donor mean. A later analysis found that most CMV-associated TCR beta chains appeared HLA-restricted. Cytomegalovirus-associated TCR beta chains were listed, numbering some 170.

This clonotype was sampled from a female donor in good health and CMV-seropositive. The sequenced material came from PBMCs. This chain connects TRBV7-9 to TRBJ2-1; a possible D gene is TRBD1 (6 bases). The CDR3 sequence: CASSYIGQFGEQFF. The CDR3 bases are TGTGCCAGCAGCTATATAGGACAGTTCGGGGAGCAGTTCTTC.